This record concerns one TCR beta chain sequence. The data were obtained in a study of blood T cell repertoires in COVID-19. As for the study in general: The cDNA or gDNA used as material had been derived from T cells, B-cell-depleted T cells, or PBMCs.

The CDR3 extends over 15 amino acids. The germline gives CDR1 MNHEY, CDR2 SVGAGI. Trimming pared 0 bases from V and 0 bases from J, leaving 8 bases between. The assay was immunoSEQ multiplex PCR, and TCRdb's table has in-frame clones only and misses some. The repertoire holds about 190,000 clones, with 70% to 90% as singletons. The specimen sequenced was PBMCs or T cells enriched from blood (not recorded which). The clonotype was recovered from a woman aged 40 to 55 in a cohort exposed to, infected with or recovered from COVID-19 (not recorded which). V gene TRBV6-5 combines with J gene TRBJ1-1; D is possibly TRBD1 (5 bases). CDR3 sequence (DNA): TGTGCCAGCAGTTACTCGATCAGGGTGAACACTGAAGCTTTCTTT. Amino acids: CASSYSIRVNTEAFF.